A selection of T cell receptor beta chains follows, all from one sample in a study of cytomegalovirus exposure and HLA in healthy donors. The repertoire was sequenced with immunoSEQ multiplex PCR; TCRdb's copy has only in-frame clones and lacks some. The profile covers some 190,000 clones, with around 80% appearing a single time and 1.5% to 2% taken by the ten largest. Material: PBMCs. The receptors were gathered from a man aged 18-30 years in good health and CMV-seronegative. CDR3s include the opening cysteine and the closing phenylalanine or tryptophan. The D gene is left open where the match is weak. Expanded clones are given a class, and other clones once, few, many or no size at all.

D	V	size	J	DNA	CDR3
NA	TRBV7-9	NA	TRBJ1-2	TGTGCCAGCAGCTTAAGGGGTGATGGCTACACCTTC	CASSLRGDGYTF
TRBD2	TRBV5-4	NA	TRBJ2-3	TGTGCCAGCAGCTTATGGACTAGCGGGGGGGCAGATACGCAGTATTTT	CASSLWTSGGADTQYF
TRBD1	TRBV2	NA	TRBJ2-7	TGTGCCAGCAGAGACAGGGCATACGAGCAGTACTTC	CASRDRAYEQYF
NA	TRBV5-1	NA	TRBJ2-2	TGCGCCAGCAGCCCGAGCGGGAACACCGGGGAGCTGTTTTTT	CASSPSGNTGELFF
NA	TRBV4-2	once	TRBJ1-5	TGTGCCAGCAGCCGCGGAAAAAATCAGCCCCAGCATTTT	CASSRGKNQPQHF
NA	TRBV11-2	NA	TRBJ1-2	TGTGCCAGCTCTAGGGGCAGGGAACTTGGCTACACCTTC	CASSRGRELGYTF
NA	TRBV5-4	once	TRBJ1-1	TGTGCCAGCAGCCCCTTATTGGAGGCCGGGGGTGAAGCTTTCTTT	CASSPLLEAGGEAFF
TRBD2	TRBV7-2	NA	TRBJ2-7	TGTGCCAGCAGCTTTCAGCCTGGCGGGAGCTACGAGCAGTACTTC	CASSFQPGGSYEQYF
TRBD2	TRBV27	NA	TRBJ2-3	TGTGCCAGCAGCCGGACTAGCGGGAGGCGGGATACGCAGTATTTT	CASSRTSGRRDTQYF
TRBD1	TRBV9	NA	TRBJ2-6	TGTGCCAGCAGCGTAGCTCTTTACCGACAGGGTTCGTCTGGGGCCAACGTCCTGACTTTC	CASSVALYRQGSSGANVLTF
NA	TRBV28	NA	TRBJ1-5	TGTGCCAGCAGGAGAGAGGGCGGGAATCAGCCCCAGCATTTT	CASRREGGNQPQHF
NA	TRBV4-2	few	TRBJ1-3	TGTGCCAGCAGCCAAGTCGACTCCTCTGGAAACACCATATATTTT	CASSQVDSSGNTIYF
TRBD1	TRBV7-9	few	TRBJ2-1	TGTGCCAGCAGTTTGGGGACAGGGAATTTGAATGAGCAGTTCTTC	CASSLGTGNLNEQFF
TRBD1	TRBV9	few	TRBJ2-5	TGTGCCAGCAGCCGGGACAGGGGGGAGACCCAGTACTTC	CASSRDRGETQYF
TRBD2	TRBV9	NA	TRBJ2-6	TGTGCCAGCAGCGTAGGATGGCTAGCGGGAGGGTCTGGGGCCAACGTCCTGACTTTC	CASSVGWLAGGSGANVLTF
NA	TRBV19	NA	TRBJ1-6	TGTGCCAGTAGTGTTACCTCAGGCAGGGGAAGGTCACCCCTCCACTTT	CASSVTSGRGRSPLHF
NA	TRBV19	NA	TRBJ2-1	TGTGCCAGTAGTATCCCAGGGTTAGGTGAGCAGTTCTTC	CASSIPGLGEQFF
NA	TRBV7-9	NA	TRBJ2-7	TGTGCCAGCACCCCGGGTCTGGAGGCCTACGAGCAGTACTTC	CASTPGLEAYEQYF
TRBD1	TRBV5-6	NA	TRBJ1-1	TGTGCCAGCAGCTCCGAGACAGGGGCGAACACTGAAGCTTTCTTT	CASSSETGANTEAFF
TRBD1	TRBV7-2	NA	TRBJ2-7	TGTGCCAGCAGCTTAGCAGGGGGCCGGTCCTACGAGCAGTACTTC	CASSLAGGRSYEQYF
NA	TRBV14	NA	TRBJ2-7	TGTGCCAGCAGCCCTCGGGTGAACTCCTACGAGCAGTACTTC	CASSPRVNSYEQYF
NA	TRBV7-2	once	TRBJ1-5	TGTGCCAGCAGCTCGGCAGGGAAAGGGGATCAGCCCCAGCATTTT	CASSSAGKGDQPQHF
TRBD1	TRBV5-1	once	TRBJ2-7	TGCGCCAGCAGCTCCGCCGGGACAGGGAGGCACGAGCAGTACTTC	CASSSAGTGRHEQYF
TRBD2	TRBV2	NA	TRBJ2-1	TGTGCCAGCCTAAGGACTAGCGGGGGTAATGAGCAGTTCTTC	CASLRTSGGNEQFF
NA	TRBV6-5	once	TRBJ1-2	TGTGCCAGCTCGGTGGGGGGGGATGGCTACACCTTC	CASSVGGDGYTF
TRBD1	TRBV29-1	NA	TRBJ1-1	TGCAGCGTGCGGACGGGGGGACAGGGTGGGAGGACTGAAGCTTTCTTT	CSVRTGGQGGRTEAFF
NA	TRBV11-2	NA	TRBJ1-2	TGTGCCAGCAGCTCCATTGACAGGACGGATGGCTACACCTTC	CASSSIDRTDGYTF
TRBD1	TRBV19	NA	TRBJ2-7	TGTGCCAGTAGTCGAACAGGGGGCCGGGACTACGAGCAGTACTTC	CASSRTGGRDYEQYF
NA	TRBV11-2	NA	TRBJ2-7	TGTGCCAGCAGACTTCTCGGGACACTGTCCTACGAGCAGTACTTC	CASRLLGTLSYEQYF
TRBD2	TRBV19	NA	TRBJ2-1	TGTGCCAGTAGTTTATCTAGCGGGACCTCCTACAATGAGCAGTTCTTC	CASSLSSGTSYNEQFF
TRBD2	TRBV15	NA	TRBJ2-5	TGTGCCACCAGCATACGGGGGGGCCCGGAGACCCAGTACTTC	CATSIRGGPETQYF
NA	TRBV7-8	NA	TRBJ2-3	TGTGTCGTCGATCGGGCAGGGACAGATACGCAGTATTTT	CVVDRAGTDTQYF
NA	TRBV4-3	NA	TRBJ2-6	TGCGCCGGCAGCCAAGGGGGGCCAGGCATGAACTCTGGGGCCAACGTCCTGACTTTC	CAGSQGGPGMNSGANVLTF
TRBD2	TRBV5-4	few	TRBJ2-7	TGTGCCAGCAGCCCGGGAGGGACTAGCGTATACGAGCAGTACTTC	CASSPGGTSVYEQYF
NA	TRBV28	NA	TRBJ1-5	TGTGCCAGCAGACCTTGGGGGGGTTATCAGCCCCAGCATTTT	CASRPWGGYQPQHF
TRBD1	TRBV5-1	NA	TRBJ2-7	TGCGCCAGGGCCCCTTCCGGGACAGGGTTATGCGAGCAGTACTTC	CARAPSGTGLCEQYF
NA	TRBV9	NA	TRBJ2-3	TGTGCCAGCAGCCCGTCCGGGACTAGCACAGATACGCAGTATTTT	CASSPSGTSTDTQYF
TRBD1	TRBV10-3	NA	TRBJ2-1	TGTGCCAGTCTGGGGACAGGGGACTACAATGAGCAGTTCTTC	CASLGTGDYNEQFF